Each of the 5 T cell receptor beta chains below was sequenced from the same sample in a study of T cell clonotyping in hematopoietic cell transplantation. The assay was immunoSEQ multiplex PCR, and TCRdb's table has in-frame clones only and misses some. This table has 4,500 to 5,000 clones, about 92% appearing once. Sequencing input: peripheral blood mononuclear cells. All receptors derive from a man aged 40-49 years in good health. Some clones in this sample may be carry-over from other donors' samples.

This rearrangement joins TRBV7-2 to TRBJ1-1; perhaps TRBD1 as D (6 bases). The CDR3 extends over 18 amino acids. The V end was cut by 2 bases, the J end by 3 bases, with 22 bases between. Germline V gives CDR1 SGHTA, CDR2 FQGNSA. CDR3 in DNA: TGTGCCAGCAGCTTAAACATACAGGGAGGTTTGGGGGACACTGAAGCTTTCTTT. Translating it yields CASSLNIQGGLGDTEAFF.

The chain joins TRBV13 to TRBJ2-5, with 8 bases that match TRBD1. CDR3 length: 13 amino acids. V shed 5 bases, J shed 5 bases, and the junction held 4 bases outside the gene matches. In germline, CDR1 is PRHDT, CDR2 FYEKMQ (reference sequence). In DNA form, the CDR3 reads TGTGCCAGCAGCAACCGGGACAGGGAGACCCAGTACTTC. The encoded protein is CASSNRDRETQYF.

The rearrangement uses TRBV7-9 and TRBJ1-2; tentatively, D is TRBD1 (6 bases). Trimming took 5 bases from V and 4 from J, leaving 14 bases between them. Germline loops: CDR1 SEHNR, CDR2 FQNEAQ (reference sequence). This CDR3 comprises 14 residues. CDR3 in DNA: TGTGCCAGCAGCCTAGGACAGTCTTCCTATGGCTACACCTTC. It is translated as CASSLGQSSYGYTF.

This clone was counted a single time. CDR3 nucleotides: TGTGCCAGCAGCTCCGCCGGGACAGGGGTTTACGAGCAGTACTTC. It codes for CASSSAGTGVYEQYF. V gene TRBV5-4 combines with J gene TRBJ2-7, with 10 bases matching TRBD1. This CDR3 is built from 15 residues. Germline values: CDR1 SGHNT, CDR2 YYREEE (reference sequence). The trim removed 3 bases at V and 4 bases at J, leaving 7 bases unmatched.

This clone was observed once. The V and J genes are TRBV5-1 and TRBJ1-6; D is ambiguous. Germline values: CDR1 SGHRS, CDR2 YFSETQ. With 1 base removed from V and 10 bases from J, the gap between germline ends came to 12 bases. This CDR3 has 14 amino acids. The CDR3 is CASSLRGDQSPLHF. The DNA for the CDR3 is TGCGCCAGCAGCTTGCGCGGGGATCAATCACCCCTCCACTTT. Drawing the rest from reference TRBV5-1 and TRBJ1-6, the complete variable domain is KAGVTQTPRYLIKTRGQQVTLSCSPISGHRSVSWYQQTPGQGLQFLFEYFSETQRNKGNFPGRFSGRQFSNSRSEMNVSTLELGDSALYLCASSLRGDQSPLHFGNGTRLTVT.